The T cell receptor beta chain under discussion was sequenced for a study of T cell responses to AZD1222 COVID-19 vaccine. Study-level results: Clonal diversity may have been underestimated, and the donors were mostly white British, with more females than males.

Some clones are missing from TCRdb's copy, which holds only in-frame ones; the method was immunoSEQ multiplex PCR. This table holds 100,000 or so clones, around 83% found once. Concerning this clone itself: Its specificity is unknown.

The V gene's germline CDR1 is SQVTM and CDR2 ANQGSEA. V shed 4 bases and J shed 4 bases, with 13 bases lying between them. CDR3 length: 13 residues. The chain joins TRBV29-1 to TRBJ1-2; D perhaps matches TRBD1 (5 bases). The clonotype comes from an adult in good health. This specimen was peripheral blood, taken on day 0 of AZD1222 vaccination. CDR3 amino acids: CSVGEQVSYGYTF. The CDR3 coding sequence is TGCAGCGTTGGAGAACAGGTATCCTATGGCTACACCTTC.